The subject of this entry is one TCR beta chain. Its antigen is as yet unknown. Repertoires were generated with immunoSEQ multiplex PCR, while TCRdb's copy carries only in-frame clones and drops some. Of around 84,000 clones listed, around 80% are singletons. The data stem from a study of OX40 agonist ivuxolimab in advanced cancers. Study-level information: At 82.7% male, the cohort had a mean age of about 55 years, ranging from roughly 20 to 90. Regarding the study as a whole: The mean number of expanded clones was higher in CD8+ T cells than in CD4+. Clones of CD4+ and CD8+ blood T cells grew by week 6 at doses of 0.1 to 3.0 mg/kg.

In germline, CDR1 is MGHRA, CDR2 YSYEKL. The CDR3 spans 15 residues. Blood was sampled at baseline, cycle 4 day 1, and cycle 7 day 1. The genes are TRBV4-1 and TRBJ1-4; 8 nucleotides line up with TRBD2. The end of the DNA is better explained by TRBJ2-2, so the J call may be wrong. This TCR came from an adult with an advanced solid tumor such as melanoma, head and neck, liver or kidney cancer. This specimen was CD4+ or CD8+ T cells sorted from blood, taken in a trial of the OX40 agonist ivuxolimab. CDR3 in amino acids: CASSQVGGVVGELFF. As DNA, the CDR3 is TGCGCCAGCAGCCAAGTCGGGGGGGTTGTTGGGGAGCTGTTTTTT.